The clone carrying this TCR beta chain showed up many times. Its specificity is not known. The data originate from a study of blood T cells in healthy people across ages. Primers used in a second PCR of about 7 to 12 cycles were a sample-barcoded 5' primer and a J-beta primer mix. With 12 random nucleotides, a template-switch adaptor tagged each individual cDNA molecule. Each CDR3 protein gets one entry after TCRdb re-called the 5' RACE reads with MiXCR. The repertoire holds around 1,500,000 distinct CDR3 sequences, with roughly 27% as singletons. Broader study findings: Since the PBMCs were unsorted, naive and antigen-experienced cells could not be conclusively compared. Lack of knowledge of donor CMV status possibly confounded expanded clonotype changes. The study found more naive CD4+ cells and higher diversity in long-lived than aged donors.

In germline, CDR1 is SQVTM, CDR2 ANQGSEA. V gave up 5 bases and J gave up 8 bases, with 7 bases separating them. The CDR3 is 10 residues long. The receptor was derived from a woman aged 25 to 39 in good health. The source material was blood. This chain joins TRBV29-1 and TRBJ2-1; D call uncertain. The CDR3 protein is CSVWMDEQFF. The CDR3 DNA reads TGCAGCGTTTGGATGGATGAGCAGTTCTTC.